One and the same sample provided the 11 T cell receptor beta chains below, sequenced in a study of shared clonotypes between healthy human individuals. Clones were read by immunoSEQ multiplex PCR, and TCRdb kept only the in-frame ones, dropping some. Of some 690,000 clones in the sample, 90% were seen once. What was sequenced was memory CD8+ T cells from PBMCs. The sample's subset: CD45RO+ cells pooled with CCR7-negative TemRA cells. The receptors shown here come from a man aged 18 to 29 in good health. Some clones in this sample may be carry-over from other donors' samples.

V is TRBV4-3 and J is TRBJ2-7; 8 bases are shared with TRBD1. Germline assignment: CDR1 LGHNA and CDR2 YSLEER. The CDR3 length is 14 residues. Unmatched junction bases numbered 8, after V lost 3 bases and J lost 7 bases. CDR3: CASSHEQGAREQYF. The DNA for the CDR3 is TGCGCCAGCAGCCATGAGCAGGGGGCGCGGGAGCAGTACTTC.

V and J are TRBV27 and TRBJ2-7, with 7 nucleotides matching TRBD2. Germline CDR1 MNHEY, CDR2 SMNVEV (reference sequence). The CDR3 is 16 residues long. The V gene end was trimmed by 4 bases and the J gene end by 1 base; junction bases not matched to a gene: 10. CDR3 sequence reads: CASSSQRDYPSYEQYF. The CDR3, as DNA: TGTGCCAGCAGTTCCCAACGGGACTATCCTTCCTACGAGCAGTACTTC.

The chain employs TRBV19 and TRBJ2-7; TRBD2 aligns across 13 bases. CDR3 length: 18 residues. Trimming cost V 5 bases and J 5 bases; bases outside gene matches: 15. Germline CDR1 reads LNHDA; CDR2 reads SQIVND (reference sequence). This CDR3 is CASSALGGLAGVAHEQYF. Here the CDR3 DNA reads TGTGCCAGTAGTGCATTAGGAGGACTAGCGGGAGTCGCCCACGAGCAGTACTTC.

The CDR3 nucleotides are TGTGCCAGCAGCTTGGACAGGGTCCCTAGCACAGATACGCAGTATTTT. Translating it yields CASSLDRVPSTDTQYF. This chain joins TRBV7-2 and TRBJ2-3; 8 nucleotides match TRBD1. V dropped 3 bases and J dropped 0; count of bases not matched to a gene: 5. The V gene's germline CDR1 is SGHTA and CDR2 FQGNSA. This CDR3 has 16 amino acids.

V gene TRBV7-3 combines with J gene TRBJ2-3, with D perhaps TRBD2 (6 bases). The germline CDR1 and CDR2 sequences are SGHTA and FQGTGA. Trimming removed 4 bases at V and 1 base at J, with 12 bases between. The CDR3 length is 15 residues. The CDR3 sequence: CASSSDGGGTDTQYF. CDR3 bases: TGTGCCAGCAGCTCGGACGGGGGTGGCACAGATACGCAGTATTTT.

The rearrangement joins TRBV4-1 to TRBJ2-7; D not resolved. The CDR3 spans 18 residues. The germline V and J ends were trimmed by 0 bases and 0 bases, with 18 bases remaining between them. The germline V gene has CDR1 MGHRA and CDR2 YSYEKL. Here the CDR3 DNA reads TGCGCCAGCAGCCAAGATTTCGGTTGGGAAGAGAGCTCCTACGAGCAGTACTTC. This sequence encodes CASSQDFGWEESSYEQYF.

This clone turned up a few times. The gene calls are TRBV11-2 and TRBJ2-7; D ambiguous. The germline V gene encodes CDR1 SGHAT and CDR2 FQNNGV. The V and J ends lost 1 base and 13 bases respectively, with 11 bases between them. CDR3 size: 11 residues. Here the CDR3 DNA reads TGTGCCAGCAGCTTAGGGGGTCTCCGCTACTTC. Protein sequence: CASSLGGLRYF.

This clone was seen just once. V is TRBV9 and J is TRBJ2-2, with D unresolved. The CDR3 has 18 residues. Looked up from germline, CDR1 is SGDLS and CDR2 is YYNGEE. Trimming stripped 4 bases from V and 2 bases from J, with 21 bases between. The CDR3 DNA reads TGTGCCAGCAGCAACCCTCTCCAAACCGAAGATAACACCGGGGAGCTGTTTTTT. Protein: CASSNPLQTEDNTGELFF.

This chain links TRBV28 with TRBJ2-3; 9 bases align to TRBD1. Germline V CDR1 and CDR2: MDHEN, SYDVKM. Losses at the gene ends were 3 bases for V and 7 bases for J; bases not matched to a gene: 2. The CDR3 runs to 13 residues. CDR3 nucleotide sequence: TGTGCCAGCAGTTTCGGACAGGGGAATACGCAGTATTTT. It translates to CASSFGQGNTQYF.

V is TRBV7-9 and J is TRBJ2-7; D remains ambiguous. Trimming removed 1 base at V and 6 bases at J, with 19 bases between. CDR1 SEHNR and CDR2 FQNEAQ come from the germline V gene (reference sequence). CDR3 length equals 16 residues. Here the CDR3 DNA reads TGTGCCAGCAGCTTAGACTCTGGGCTTCCTAGTCGCGAGCAGTACTTC. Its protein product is CASSLDSGLPSREQYF.

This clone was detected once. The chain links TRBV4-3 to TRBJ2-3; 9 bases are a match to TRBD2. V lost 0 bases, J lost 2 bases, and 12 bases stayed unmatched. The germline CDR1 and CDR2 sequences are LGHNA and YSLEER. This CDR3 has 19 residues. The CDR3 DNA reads TGCGCCAGCAGCCAAGATAGGTGGAGCCTAGCGGGATTCACAGATACGCAGTATTTT. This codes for CASSQDRWSLAGFTDTQYF.